This T cell receptor beta chain was retrieved from a study of monozygotic twins with inflammatory bowel disease (dated by TCRdb to between 2019 and 2020). Looking at the study overall: The complete study included approximately 28 monozygotic twin pairs: 19 IBD-discordant Danish pairs and nine German pairs, of which four were IBD-concordant and five were IBD-discordant. Each individual had, on average, about 151 000 unique TCRalpha sequences and 181 000 unique TCRbeta sequences available for analysis. Within discordant pairs, disease-associated traits were sought mainly by comparing IBD patients with their genetically identical healthy co-twins. General findings and caveats noted by the study authors: No single strong signal or clonotype linked to IBD turned up in the results, so the idea that one exists was not supported. Distinction between different T cell subtypes could not be achieved in the analysis. TCRbeta repertoire diversity, by inverse Simpson index, was decreased in IBD patients compared with their healthy co-twins. Compared with healthy twins, IBD patients had fewer clonotypes in common with other individuals, a difference most pronounced in patients showing signs of disease activity. Background noise and inter-individual variability may have been introduced into the repertoires by the differing immunosuppressive treatments among patients. Concordant and discordant twins showed no difference in repertoire similarity, possibly because of limited statistical power.

From each donor, an approximately 2.5 ml peripheral blood sample was collected into PAXgene tubes and kept at -80 degrees C. Without T cell sorting, total RNA was isolated from whole blood using the PAXgene blood miRNA kit on an automated QIAcube. Peripheral blood from monozygotic twin pairs, either concordant or discordant for inflammatory bowel disease, underwent deep TCRalpha and TCRbeta repertoire profiling that used unique molecular barcoding. Smoking habits were recorded for all twin pairs, and each individual was classified as a current, former or never smoker. The library was made by 5' RACE. The input for every TCR library was 3,500 to 4,000 ng of total RNA. For each sample, cDNA synthesis with SMARTScribe reverse transcriptase was split into eight separate reactions. During cDNA synthesis, unique molecular identifiers containing a 6-nucleotide sample barcode were introduced by template switching. Two nested PCRs of roughly 16 and 10 cycles amplified the TCRalpha and TCRbeta cDNA, and bead purification followed each PCR. Before amplification, cDNA was treated with uracil DNA-glycosylase and purified using the QIAquick PCR purification kit. The second PCR added Illumina TruSeq-compatible adapters along with sample-specific barcodes. Library quality and concentration were checked on TapeStation and Qubit, and libraries were pooled at around 4.7 ng each. The pooled libraries were sequenced with 2 x 100 bp reads and custom sequencing primers on an Illumina HiSeq2500 single-index Rapid Run. On the study's bioinformatics: MiGEC version 1.2.6 was used for UMI-based consensus assembly, which corrected PCR and sequencing errors. MiXCR version 2.1.1 was used to carry out V(D)J alignment, clonotype assembly and CDR3 extraction. To normalise gene usage, clonotype sharing and MAIT/NKT TCR abundance, the analysis used the top 1000, 10 000 and 20 000 clonotypes per sample. After downsampling to 27 000 UMIs, diversity was calculated as the inverse Simpson index using the vegan R package. Statistical testing used paired Mann-Whitney U tests on the discordant twin pairs and applied Benjamini-Hochberg correction for multiple testing. TCRdb reprocessed the reads and provides one entry for every CDR3 protein sequence; no DNA is given. The V and J calls shown here were made by TCRdb, not taken from the authors' results. The sample table on file contains 300,000 to 400,000 distinct CDR3 sequences. In total, the top ten clones hold approximately 2% of the sample.

About this clonotype itself: Its specific antigen is unknown.

CDR1 and CDR2 (ENHRY, SYGVKD) derive from the germline V gene. The CDR3 holds 14 amino acids from the cysteine to the phenylalanine. No coding sequence is recorded. The specimen sequenced was blood. The rearranged chain carries TRBV10-3 and TRBJ2-7; the TCRdb call, TRBD1, lacks DNA for checking. The receptor comes from a human donor with ulcerative colitis or Crohn's disease, or a healthy co-twin of an affected twin (not recorded which). The CDR3 has the sequence CAISEGPPENEQYF.